This T cell receptor beta chain came from a study of blood T cell repertoires in COVID-19 (dated by TCRdb to 2020 to 2022). At the level of the whole study: Collaborator samples came from the United States, Italy and Spain and covered acute and convalescent phases of COVID-19. The material from the prospective study consisted of cDNA or gDNA derived from T cells, B-cell-depleted T cells, or PBMCs. Subjects who had been exposed to COVID-19, were actively infected with it, or had recovered from it provided the deeply sampled blood TCRbeta repertoires that made up the dataset. The repertoires were made available in a free public database intended to serve as a resource for research on the immune response to SARS-CoV-2. Samples came from the ongoing ImmuneRACE study (first 160 participants) plus 1,254 subjects from 6 global collaborators. Sample metadata almost always included a de-identified subject ID, COVID-19 status, age in years and sex. HLA class I and class II types, where available, came from metadata supplied by the sample provider rather than from assay-based typing. Overall study results and their limits: How much clinical and demographic metadata was included differed by source and by participant, and the metadata was provided uncurated.

Collaborating institutions collected whole blood in K2EDTA tubes following their own protocols. For TCRbeta analysis, collaborators shipped samples as frozen whole blood, isolated PBMCs, or DNA extracted from either of those sample types. With regard to this clone: Its specific antigen is unknown. No qualities accompany the bases; no much larger clone lies one base away.

The immunoSEQ Assay, a bias-controlled multiplex PCR, was used to amplify TCRbeta CDR3 regions from genomic DNA. The original pipeline was this. Nucleated cell counts per sample were estimated from amplification of reference gene primers within the assay. To quantify the absolute abundance of each unique TCRbeta CDR3 rearrangement, sequence reads were collapsed and filtered. For each sample, productive Simpson clonality was calculated as the square root of Simpson's diversity index over productive rearrangements. The immuneACCESS repertoire file appears here via TCRdb, limited to in-frame rearrangements. These files lack a portion of the clones; in checked studies, under half of the deficit traces to unresolved V genes, and the cause of the others is not known. V, J and clone size are taken as reported in that table, and D and trimming were inferred from the DNA itself. This sample gives hundreds of thousands of clones in total; approximately 88% of them show up just once. The ten most abundant clones make up about 1.2% of the sample.

The CDR3 has 15 amino acids, counting the end cysteine and phenylalanine. Left in the record is the CDR3 DNA by itself, 45 bases read in frame from the first base. V drops 4 bases and J drops 0 bases, leaving 12 bases in between. According to the germline V gene, CDR1 reads SGHDN and CDR2 reads FVKESK. The clonotype was recovered from a man aged 35 to 55 with acute or convalescent COVID-19. The sequenced sample was peripheral blood. The receptor chain draws on TRBV14 and TRBJ1-2, with no D gene named confidently. The DNA sequence is given as TGTGCCAGCAGCCCATACGGAGAGACTAACTATGGCTACACCTTC. This codes for CASSPYGETNYGYTF.